This entry is about one T cell receptor beta chain. The CDR3 totals 12 residues. Per germline, CDR1 SGHDN and CDR2 FVKESK. Trimming removed 4 bases at V and 2 bases at J, with 6 bases between. These data are taken from a study of cytomegalovirus exposure and HLA in healthy donors. The PCR had 60 Vbeta and 13 Jbeta primers. The repertoire was sequenced with immunoSEQ multiplex PCR; TCRdb's copy has only in-frame clones and lacks some. The data contain approximately 50,000 clones, roughly 83% of them singletons. The specimen was PBMCs. The chain is built from TRBV14 and TRBJ2-7; the D is unclear. The sequence was obtained from a man aged 25 to 40 in good health and CMV-seronegative. CDR3 sequence reads: CASSPGAYEQYF. The CDR3 coding sequence is TGTGCCAGCAGCCCCGGTGCCTACGAGCAGTACTTC.